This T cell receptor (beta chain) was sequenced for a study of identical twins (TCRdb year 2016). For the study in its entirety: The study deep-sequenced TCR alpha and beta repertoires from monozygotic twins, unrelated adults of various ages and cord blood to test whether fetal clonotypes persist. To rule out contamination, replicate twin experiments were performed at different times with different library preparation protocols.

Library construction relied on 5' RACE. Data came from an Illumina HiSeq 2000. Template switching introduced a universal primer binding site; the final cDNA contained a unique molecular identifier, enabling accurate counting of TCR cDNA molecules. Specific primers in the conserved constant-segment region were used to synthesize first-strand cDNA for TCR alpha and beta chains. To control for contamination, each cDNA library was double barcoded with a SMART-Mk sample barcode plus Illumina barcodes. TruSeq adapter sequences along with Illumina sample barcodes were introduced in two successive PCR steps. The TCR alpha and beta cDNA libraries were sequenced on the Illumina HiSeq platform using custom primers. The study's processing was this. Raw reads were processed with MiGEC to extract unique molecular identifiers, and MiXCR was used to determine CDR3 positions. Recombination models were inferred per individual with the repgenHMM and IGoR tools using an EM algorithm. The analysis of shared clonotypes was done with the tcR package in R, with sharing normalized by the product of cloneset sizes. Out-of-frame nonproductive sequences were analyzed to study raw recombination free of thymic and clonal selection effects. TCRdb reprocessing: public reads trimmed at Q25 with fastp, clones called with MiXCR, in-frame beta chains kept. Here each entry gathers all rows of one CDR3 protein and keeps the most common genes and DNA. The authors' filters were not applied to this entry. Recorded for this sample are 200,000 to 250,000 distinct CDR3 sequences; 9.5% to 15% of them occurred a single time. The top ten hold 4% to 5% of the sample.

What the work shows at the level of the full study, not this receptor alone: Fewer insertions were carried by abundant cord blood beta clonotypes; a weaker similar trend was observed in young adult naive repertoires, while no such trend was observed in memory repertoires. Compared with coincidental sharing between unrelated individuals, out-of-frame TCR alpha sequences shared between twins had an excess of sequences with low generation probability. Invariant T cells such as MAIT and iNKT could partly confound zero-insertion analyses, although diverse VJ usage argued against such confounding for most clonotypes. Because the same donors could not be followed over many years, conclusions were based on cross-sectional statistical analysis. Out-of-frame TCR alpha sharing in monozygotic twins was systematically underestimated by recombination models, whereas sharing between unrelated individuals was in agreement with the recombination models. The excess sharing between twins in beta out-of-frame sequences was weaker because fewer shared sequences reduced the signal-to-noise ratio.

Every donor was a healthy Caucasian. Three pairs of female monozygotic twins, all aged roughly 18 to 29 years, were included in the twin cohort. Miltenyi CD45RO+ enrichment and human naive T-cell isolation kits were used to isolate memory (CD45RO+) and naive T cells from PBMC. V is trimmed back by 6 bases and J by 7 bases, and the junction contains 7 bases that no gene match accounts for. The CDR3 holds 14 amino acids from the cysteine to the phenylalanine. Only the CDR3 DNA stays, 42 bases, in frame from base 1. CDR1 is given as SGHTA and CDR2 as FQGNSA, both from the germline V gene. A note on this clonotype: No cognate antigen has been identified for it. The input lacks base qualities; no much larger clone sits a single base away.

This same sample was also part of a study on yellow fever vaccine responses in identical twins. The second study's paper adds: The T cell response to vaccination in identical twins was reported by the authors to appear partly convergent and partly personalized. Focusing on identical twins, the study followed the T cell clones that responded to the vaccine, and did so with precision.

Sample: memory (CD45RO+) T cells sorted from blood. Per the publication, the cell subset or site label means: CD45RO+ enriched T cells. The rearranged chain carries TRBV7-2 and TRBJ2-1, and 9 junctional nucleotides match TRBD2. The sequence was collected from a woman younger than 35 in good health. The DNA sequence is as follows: TGTGCCAGCAGGGCGGGAGGGCCCTCAAATGAGCAGTTCTTC. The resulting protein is CASRAGGPSNEQFF.